This T cell receptor beta chain was identified during a study of shared clonotypes between healthy human individuals. Study details: Donor ages ranged 18 to 49 years: a couple of women, a few men.

V was pared by 3 bases and J by 2 bases, with 1 base of the junction left unmatched. Germline loops: CDR1 LNHDA, CDR2 SQIVND (reference sequence). The CDR3 length is 13 residues. Method: immunoSEQ multiplex PCR; TCRdb's copy keeps in-frame clones and lacks some. The repertoire consists of about 490,000 clones, with roughly 80% occurring once and the leading ten covering 9.5% to 15%. Each donor was a Caucasian adult residing in Nashville, Tennessee. This receptor was identified in a woman in her forties in good health. Some clones in this sample may be carry-over from other donors' samples. The rearrangement links TRBV19 to TRBJ2-7; TRBD2 matches 7 bases. Sequences were obtained from PBMCs. The CDR3 sequence: CASSMGGAYEQYF. CDR3 nucleotides: TGTGCCAGTAGTATGGGGGGGGCCTACGAGCAGTACTTC. Together with reference TRBV19 and TRBJ2-7, the CDR3 gives the full variable domain: DGGITQSPKYLFRKEGQNVTLSCEQNLNHDAMYWYRQDPGQGLRLIYYSQIVNDFQKGDIAEGYSVSREKKESFPLTVTSAQKNPTAFYLCASSMGGAYEQYFGPGTRLTVT.